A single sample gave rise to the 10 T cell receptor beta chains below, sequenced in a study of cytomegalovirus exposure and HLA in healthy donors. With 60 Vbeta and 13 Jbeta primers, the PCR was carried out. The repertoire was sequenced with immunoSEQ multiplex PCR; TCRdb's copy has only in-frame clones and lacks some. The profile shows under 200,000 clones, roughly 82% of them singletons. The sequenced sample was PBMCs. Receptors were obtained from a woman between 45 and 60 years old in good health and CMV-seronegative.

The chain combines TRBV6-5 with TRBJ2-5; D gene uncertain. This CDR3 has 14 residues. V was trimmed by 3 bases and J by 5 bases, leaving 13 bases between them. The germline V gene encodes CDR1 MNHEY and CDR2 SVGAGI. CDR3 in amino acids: CASSYAVRRETQYF. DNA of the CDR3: TGTGCCAGCAGTTATGCGGTCCGGCGGGAGACCCAGTACTTC.

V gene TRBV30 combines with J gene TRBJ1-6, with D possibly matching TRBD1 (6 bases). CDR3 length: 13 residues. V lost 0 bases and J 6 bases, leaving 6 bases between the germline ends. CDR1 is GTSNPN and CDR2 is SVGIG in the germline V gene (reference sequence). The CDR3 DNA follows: TGTGCCTGGAGTGTACAGGGTAATTCACCCCTCCACTTT. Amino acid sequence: CAWSVQGNSPLHF.

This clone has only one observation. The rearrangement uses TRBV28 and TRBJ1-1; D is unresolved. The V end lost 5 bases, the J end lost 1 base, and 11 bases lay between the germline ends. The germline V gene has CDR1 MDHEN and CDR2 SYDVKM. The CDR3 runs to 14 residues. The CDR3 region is CASSPPERNTEAFF. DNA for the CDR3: TGTGCCAGCAGTCCACCAGAGCGGAACACTGAAGCTTTCTTT.

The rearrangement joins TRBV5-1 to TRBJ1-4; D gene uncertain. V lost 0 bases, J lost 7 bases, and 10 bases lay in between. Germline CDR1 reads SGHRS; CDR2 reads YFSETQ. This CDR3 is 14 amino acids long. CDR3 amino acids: CASSLAGEGEKLFF. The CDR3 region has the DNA TGCGCCAGCAGCTTGGCCGGGGAGGGTGAAAAACTGTTTTTT.

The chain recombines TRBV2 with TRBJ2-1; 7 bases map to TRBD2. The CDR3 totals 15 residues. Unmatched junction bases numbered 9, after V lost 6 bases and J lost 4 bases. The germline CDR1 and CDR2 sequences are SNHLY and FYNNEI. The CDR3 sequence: CASRGGQSQYNEQFF. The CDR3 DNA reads TGTGCCAGCAGGGGAGGGCAGAGCCAATACAATGAGCAGTTCTTC.

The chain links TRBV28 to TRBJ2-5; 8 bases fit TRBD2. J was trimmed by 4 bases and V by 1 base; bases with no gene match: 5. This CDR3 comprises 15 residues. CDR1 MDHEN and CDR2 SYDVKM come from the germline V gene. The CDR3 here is CASSLSSAGAETQYF. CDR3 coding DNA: TGTGCCAGCAGTTTATCTTCAGCGGGGGCAGAGACCCAGTACTTC. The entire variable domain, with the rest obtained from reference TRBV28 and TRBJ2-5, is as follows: DVKVTQSSRYLVKRTGEKVFLECVQDMDHENMFWYRQDPGLGLRLIYFSYDVKMKEKGDIPEGYSVSREKKERFSLILESASTNQTSMYLCASSLSSAGAETQYFGPGTRLLVL.

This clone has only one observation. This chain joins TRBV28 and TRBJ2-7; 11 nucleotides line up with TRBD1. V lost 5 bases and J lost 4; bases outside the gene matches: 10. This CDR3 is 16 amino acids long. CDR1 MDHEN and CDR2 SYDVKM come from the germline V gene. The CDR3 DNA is TGTGCCAGCAGTCTACCAGGGACAGGGGGTGGGTACGAGCAGTACTTC. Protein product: CASSLPGTGGGYEQYF.

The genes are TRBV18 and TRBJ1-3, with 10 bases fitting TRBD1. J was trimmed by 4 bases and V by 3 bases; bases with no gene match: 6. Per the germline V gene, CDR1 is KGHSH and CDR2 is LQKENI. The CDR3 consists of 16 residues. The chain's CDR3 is CASSPPGQGTGNTIYF. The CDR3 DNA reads TGTGCCAGCTCACCCCCGGGACAGGGGACCGGAAACACCATATATTTT.

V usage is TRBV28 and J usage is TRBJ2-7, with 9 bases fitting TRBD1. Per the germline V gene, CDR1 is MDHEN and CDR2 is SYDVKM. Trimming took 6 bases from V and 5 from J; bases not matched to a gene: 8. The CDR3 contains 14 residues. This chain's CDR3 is CASSSGQGSHEQYF. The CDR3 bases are TGTGCCAGCAGCTCGGGACAGGGTTCCCACGAGCAGTACTTC.

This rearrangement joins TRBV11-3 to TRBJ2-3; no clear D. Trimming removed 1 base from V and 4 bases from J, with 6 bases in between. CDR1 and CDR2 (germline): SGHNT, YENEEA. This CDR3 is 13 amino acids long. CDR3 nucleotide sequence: TGTGCCAGCAGCTTAGGCGGCGCAGATACGCAGTATTTT. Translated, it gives CASSLGGADTQYF.